These 3 T cell receptor beta chains were sequenced from one sample in a study of T cell changes during pregnancy in multiple sclerosis. Clones were sequenced by immunoSEQ multiplex PCR, and TCRdb holds only the in-frame ones, with some missing. The repertoire holds roughly 69,000 clones, with about 91% as singletons. The input for sequencing was CD4+ T cells from peripheral blood mononuclear cells, taken in the third trimester of pregnancy. These receptor sequences come from a female donor in good health, enrolled as a control in a pregnancy study.

The chain is built from TRBV29-1 and TRBJ2-5; TRBD2 is a possible D gene (7 bases). Looked up from germline, CDR1 is SQVTM and CDR2 is ANQGSEA. This CDR3 is built from 13 residues. Trimming pared 6 bases from V and 5 bases from J, leaving 16 bases between. Here the CDR3 reads CSVGEGGWETQYF. In DNA form, the CDR3 reads TGCAGCGTCGGCGAGGGGGGGTGGGAGACCCAGTACTTC.

Only one count was recorded for this clone. The chain links TRBV7-9 to TRBJ1-4; TRBD1 matches at 7 bases. CDR1 is SEHNR and CDR2 is FQNEAQ in the germline V gene (reference sequence). The V segment lost 5 bases and the J segment 3 bases; nucleotides outside the gene matches: 3. The CDR3 covers 14 residues. CDR3 sequence reads: CASSLRGANEKLFF. DNA for the CDR3: TGTGCCAGCAGCCTCAGGGGGGCTAATGAAAAACTGTTTTTT.

The rearrangement joins TRBV6-1 to TRBJ1-2; D is undetermined. Trimming cost V 4 bases and J 8 bases, with 23 bases left between them. The length of the CDR3 is 16 residues. Germline CDR1 is MNHNS and CDR2 is SASEGT. CDR3 nucleotides: TGTGCCAGCAGTGGAACTGAGGGCTCAGGCTTGGGAGGCTACACCTTC. Its protein is CASSGTEGSGLGGYTF.